This TCR beta chain was documented in a study of T-cell memory formation after mild COVID-19. The CDR3 sequence is 15 residues long. V dropped 5 bases and J dropped 5; count of bases not matched to a gene: 5. The germline V gene has CDR1 SSHAT and CDR2 FNYEAQ (reference sequence). UMIs and sample barcodes were carried by the TCR alpha and TCR beta cDNA libraries that 5'RACE produced using constant-segment primers. Each CDR3 protein gets one entry after TCRdb re-called the 5' RACE reads with MiXCR. The profile shows about 27,000 distinct CDR3 sequences, approximately 7% of them singletons. Overall study results and limits: Whether day 37 second-wave clones are SARS-CoV-2-specific was not confirmed. Contracting clones localized mainly to CM and EM when CD4+ and mainly to EMRA when CD8+.

This clonotype was seen many times. The target antigen is unknown. Material for sequencing was PBMCs or a T cell subset sorted from them (not recorded which). The chain links TRBV7-7 to TRBJ2-1; 11 nucleotides align to TRBD2. This receptor was taken from an adult woman who had mild COVID-19 (a few samples of this study predate the infection). Cell type and time point are not known. Here the CDR3 reads CASSPLSGGDNEQFF. The CDR3 coding sequence is TGTGCCAGCAGCCCCCTTAGCGGGGGGGACAATGAGCAGTTCTTC.